This is a list of T cell receptor beta chains from one sample in a study of shared clonotypes between healthy human individuals. Generated by immunoSEQ multiplex PCR, the TCRdb table keeps only in-frame clones and is missing some. Here the sample spans around 600,000 clones, about 95% being singletons. Input material: naive CD8+ T cells sorted from blood. These receptors all come from a woman between 25 and 40 years old in good health. The CDR3 runs from the conserved cysteine through the conserved F or W. The D gene is left open where the match is weak. Clone size is stated in some rows and not others, as once, few, many or a class when expanded.

CDR3 length	V gene	J gene	clone size	D gene	CDR3 DNA	CDR3 protein
16	TRBV4-1	TRBJ2-3	.	TRBD2	TGCGCCAGCAGCCAAGTGGCTAGCGGGTACACAGATACGCAGTATTTT	CASSQVASGYTDTQYF
14	TRBV5-4	TRBJ2-3	.	.	TGTGCCAGCAGCGGATATGCTAGCACAGATACGCAGTATTTT	CASSGYASTDTQYF
16	TRBV11-2	TRBJ2-1	.	TRBD2	TGTGCCAGCAGCTTAGGGCTGGCGGGAGGCTACAATGAGCAGTTCTTC	CASSLGLAGGYNEQFF
15	TRBV11-1	TRBJ2-3	.	TRBD1	TGTGCCAGCCAAGGGGACAGGGGGACGACAGATACGCAGTATTTT	CASQGDRGTTDTQYF
13	TRBV5-6	TRBJ1-1	.	.	TGTGCCAGCAGCGTACAGCAGAACACTGAAGCTTTCTTT	CASSVQQNTEAFF
16	TRBV13	TRBJ2-3	.	.	TGTGCCAGCAGCTTAGGACTAGCAGGGGGAACAGATACGCAGTATTTT	CASSLGLAGGTDTQYF
14	TRBV15	TRBJ2-1	once	.	TGTGCCACCAGCAGGGGTCCACCGTCCCGGGGGCAGTTCTTC	CATSRGPPSRGQFF
13	TRBV28	TRBJ2-7	.	.	TGTGCCAGCAGTTTGTCCAGGGCAGCCGAGCAGTACTTC	CASSLSRAAEQYF
13	TRBV30	TRBJ1-6	.	.	TGTGCCTACCAAATTGAAGGAGGGTCACCCCTCCACTTT	CAYQIEGGSPLHF
14	TRBV5-8	TRBJ2-5	.	TRBD1	TGTGCCAGCAGCTTGGACAGGGGGATAGAGACCCAGTACTTC	CASSLDRGIETQYF
15	TRBV13	TRBJ1-4	.	.	TGTGCCAGCAGCGCCCCGGGGAGGGCTCATGAAAAACTGTTTTTT	CASSAPGRAHEKLFF
15	TRBV4-2	TRBJ2-1	once	.	TGTGCCAGCAGCCAGTCTGAGTTAACCTACAATGAGCAGTTCTTC	CASSQSELTYNEQFF
13	TRBV28	TRBJ2-7	.	.	TGTGCCAGCAGTTTTGGAGCTACCTACGAGCAGTACTTC	CASSFGATYEQYF
13	TRBV25-1	TRBJ2-7	.	.	TGTGCCAGCAGTGAGGCGAGGGGGAGCGAGCAGTACTTC	CASSEARGSEQYF
12	TRBV15	TRBJ1-1	.	.	TGTGCCACCAGTAGTTTGGGCACTGAAGCTTTCTTT	CATSSLGTEAFF
16	TRBV6-6	TRBJ2-3	.	TRBD2	TGTGCCAGCAGTTACTTCCTAGCGGGAAACACAGATACGCAGTATTTT	CASSYFLAGNTDTQYF
15	TRBV4-2	TRBJ2-1	.	.	TGTGCCAGCAGCCAAGGAGAGGCGGGTTTCGATGAGCAGTTCTTC	CASSQGEAGFDEQFF
14	TRBV13	TRBJ2-1	once	.	TGTGCCAGCAGCTCGTTGACTCATGTGAATGAGCAGTTCTTC	CASSSLTHVNEQFF
19	TRBV29-1	TRBJ2-1	.	TRBD1	TGCAGCGTTAAGGGCCAGGCCGGGGGACAGGGTGGTAAATACAATGAGCAGTTCTTC	CSVKGQAGGQGGKYNEQFF
13	TRBV28	TRBJ2-7	.	.	TGTGCCAGCAGTCTCCCGGGGTCCTACGAGCAGTACTTC	CASSLPGSYEQYF
13	TRBV2	TRBJ2-2	.	.	TGTGCCAGGGGCCTTAGCACCACCGGGGAGCTGTTTTTT	CARGLSTTGELFF
14	TRBV19	TRBJ2-3	.	.	TGTGCCAGTAGTTGGTCTGACTACACAGATACGCAGTATTTT	CASSWSDYTDTQYF
15	TRBV28	TRBJ2-1	once	TRBD1	TGTGCCAGCACACAGGGGCTAGGGGTTTACAATGAGCAGTTCTTC	CASTQGLGVYNEQFF
14	TRBV7-9	TRBJ2-7	.	TRBD1	TGTGCCAGCAGCACAGGACAGGGGGCGCACGAGCAGTACTTC	CASSTGQGAHEQYF
15	TRBV7-9	TRBJ2-3	.	.	TGTGCCAGCAGCTTAAGAACTAGCAGATCAGATACGCAGTATTTT	CASSLRTSRSDTQYF
13	TRBV2	TRBJ2-7	.	.	TGTGCCAGCAGGGATAGGCAGCGATACGAGCAGTACTTC	CASRDRQRYEQYF
15	TRBV28	TRBJ2-7	.	TRBD1	TGTGCCAGCAGTCAAACAGGGGGTACGCCCTACGAGCAGTACTTC	CASSQTGGTPYEQYF
15	TRBV28	TRBJ1-2	.	.	TGTGCCAGCACTCTTAGGGGCGCAGGTTCTTATGGCTACACCTTC	CASTLRGAGSYGYTF
15	TRBV11-1	TRBJ2-7	.	TRBD2	TGTGCCAGCAGCTTGATAGCGGGAGACCCCTACGAGCAGTACTTC	CASSLIAGDPYEQYF
13	TRBV30	TRBJ2-2	.	.	TGTGCCTGGAGTGCACGTCTGCAGACGGAGCTGTTTTTT	CAWSARLQTELFF
18	TRBV6-1	TRBJ2-3	once	TRBD2	TGTGCCAGCAGTGAACGGGGAGAGAGCGGGGGCCCCACAGATACGCAGTATTTT	CASSERGESGGPTDTQYF
14	TRBV5-6	TRBJ2-1	.	.	TGTGCCAGCAGCTTTTTGGACAGACCCAATGAGCAGTTCTTC	CASSFLDRPNEQFF
14	TRBV5-4	TRBJ1-1	.	.	TGTGCCAGCAGGGGGGGGAGAATGAACACTGAAGCTTTCTTT	CASRGGRMNTEAFF
19	TRBV12-2	TRBJ2-7	.	.	TGTGCAAGTCGCTTAGCCCATTTGGGGGGGGCTCCAAGCTCCTACGAGCAGTACTTC	CASRLAHLGGAPSSYEQYF
15	TRBV27	TRBJ2-7	.	TRBD1	TGTGCCAGCAGTTTAAACGGACAGGGTTCCTACGAGCAGTACTTC	CASSLNGQGSYEQYF
15	TRBV28	TRBJ2-1	.	.	TGTGCCAGCAGTTTATATTCCGGTCTGGAAGATGAGCAGTTCTTC	CASSLYSGLEDEQFF
14	TRBV5-8	TRBJ2-7	.	.	TGTGCCAGCAGTCCTATTAGGTCTCTCCACGAGCAGTACTTC	CASSPIRSLHEQYF
14	TRBV4-1	TRBJ2-7	.	.	TGCGCCAGCAGCGCCACAGCTTTCTCCTACGAGCAGTACTTC	CASSATAFSYEQYF
13	TRBV27	TRBJ1-2	.	.	TGTGCCAGCAGTTTAGGACAGCCTAGAGGCTACACCTTC	CASSLGQPRGYTF
14	TRBV5-6	TRBJ1-1	.	.	TGTGCCAGCAGAGTAGAAGGCAAGAACACTGAAGCTTTCTTT	CASRVEGKNTEAFF
15	TRBV6-6	TRBJ2-7	.	.	TGTGCCAGCAGCCCTACCGGGACCAGCTGGTCCGAGCAGTACTTC	CASSPTGTSWSEQYF
15	TRBV9	TRBJ1-3	.	.	TGTGCCAGCAGCGTAGCTGACGGTACGGGAAACACCATATATTTT	CASSVADGTGNTIYF
13	TRBV19	TRBJ1-5	once	TRBD1	TGTGCCAGTAGTACAGGGGGGGTTCAGCCCCAGCATTTT	CASSTGGVQPQHF
12	TRBV4-1	TRBJ2-1	.	.	TGCGCCAGCAGCCAGAGAAGTAGTGAGCAGTTCTTC	CASSQRSSEQFF
13	TRBV4-1	TRBJ1-5	.	.	TGCGCCAGCAGCCAAGAAACGGGTCAGCCCCAGCATTTT	CASSQETGQPQHF
15	TRBV28	TRBJ2-1	.	.	TGTGCCAGCAGTTTGGCCGGACGCGGGCTTGGCGAGCAGTTCTTC	CASSLAGRGLGEQFF
13	TRBV28	TRBJ2-7	.	TRBD1	TGTGCCAGCAGGTACAGGGGGACCTACGAGCAGTACTTC	CASRYRGTYEQYF
17	TRBV5-6	TRBJ2-3	.	TRBD1	TGTGCCAGCAGCTTGTTAAGGGGGCGAGGCAACACAGATACGCAGTATTTT	CASSLLRGRGNTDTQYF
14	TRBV5-1	TRBJ2-7	.	.	TGCGCCAGCAATTTGCAGGGGCTCTCCTACGAGCAGTACTTC	CASNLQGLSYEQYF